Presented here are 10 T cell receptor beta chains from one specimen sequenced in a study of technical replicates of blood from a handful of donors. Method: immunoSEQ multiplex PCR; TCRdb's copy keeps in-frame clones and lacks some. In the table there are 65,000 to 80,000 clones, about 97% of which are singletons. Material for sequencing was T cells isolated from PBMCs. Receptor source: a human donor in good health.

V is TRBV10-3 and J is TRBJ2-1; D perhaps matches TRBD2 (6 bases). The V gene's germline CDR1 is ENHRY and CDR2 SYGVKD. The CDR3 sequence is 13 residues long. Trimming took 6 bases from V and 5 from J, leaving 11 bases between them. CDR3 sequence (DNA): TGTGCCATCAGCGGACTACAAGACAATGAGCAGTTCTTC. Protein: CAISGLQDNEQFF.

J is TRBJ2-3 and V is TRBV29-1; 9 positions agree with TRBD2. The germline V gene encodes CDR1 SQVTM and CDR2 ANQGSEA. J gave up 6 bases and V 8 bases, and 12 bases lay outside the gene matches. The CDR3 is 14 amino acids. CDR3 DNA sequence: TGCAGCCCCTGCCACCTAGCGGGGAGGGATACGCAGTATTTT. As protein: CSPCHLAGRDTQYF.

The chain has TRBV20-1 and TRBJ1-2, with no clear D. V gave up 4 bases and J gave up 3 bases, with 3 bases separating them. Germline V gene lookup returns CDR1 DFQATT and CDR2 SNEGSKA (reference sequence). This CDR3 is 10 amino acids long. CDR3 DNA sequence: TGCAGTGCTACTCACTATGGCTACACCTTC. Translation gives CSATHYGYTF.

This clone appeared once. The genes are TRBV6-5 and TRBJ2-1; 11 bases match TRBD1. This CDR3 spans 16 amino acids. CDR1 is MNHEY and CDR2 is SVGAGI in the germline V gene. Trimming removed 2 bases from V and 7 bases from J; junction bases left unmatched: 7. CDR3 region: CASSYPRTGGENEQFF. The DNA for the CDR3 is TGTGCCAGCAGTTACCCCCGGACAGGGGGCGAAAATGAGCAGTTCTTC.

The rearrangement joins TRBV19 to TRBJ1-1; 8 nucleotides match TRBD1. The CDR3 contains 15 residues. CDR1 is LNHDA, CDR2 SQIVND, per germline (reference sequence). With 5 bases clipped from V and 7 bases from J, the junction kept 12 bases outside the gene matches. As DNA, the CDR3 is TGTGCCAGTAGTGTCGTAGGACAGGGAGCAGTTGAAGCTTTCTTT. Translation: CASSVVGQGAVEAFF.

The chain recombines TRBV10-1 with TRBJ2-7, with a possible D match to TRBD1 (6 bases). The V end was cut by 9 bases, the J end by 6 bases, with 18 bases between. Germline CDR1 and CDR2: WNHNN and SYGVQD (reference sequence). The CDR3 loop spans 13 amino acids. The CDR3 DNA reads TGCGCCAGACTCCGAGCAACAGGGACCGAGCAGTACTTC. Its translation: CARLRATGTEQYF.

This chain links TRBV4-3 with TRBJ1-4, with 7 positions matching TRBD1. CDR3 size: 16 residues. The germline V gene encodes CDR1 LGHNA and CDR2 YSLEER. The V and J ends lost 3 bases and 7 bases, in that order; junction bases with no gene match: 11. DNA of the CDR3: TGCGCCAGCAGCCACCAATCGACAGGGAGTACTGAAAAACTGTTTTTT. Translation gives CASSHQSTGSTEKLFF.

This chain uses TRBV4-1 with TRBJ2-7, with 15 bases aligning to TRBD2. Looked up from germline, CDR1 is MGHRA and CDR2 is YSYEKL. The V and J ends lost 6 bases and 4 bases, in that order; junction bases with no gene match: 13. The CDR3 sequence is 18 residues long. DNA for the CDR3: TGCGCCAGCAGTCCCGCCGGACTAGCGGGAGGGCCTAAGTACGAGCAGTACTTC. Translated: CASSPAGLAGGPKYEQYF.

The rearrangement uses TRBV4-3 and TRBJ1-2, with 10 bases lining up with TRBD1. Germline trimming cut 3 bases from V and 6 bases from J; bases unmatched to any gene: 10. The CDR3 totals 16 residues. Germline V gives CDR1 LGHNA, CDR2 YSLEER. The CDR3 DNA is TGCGCCAGCAGCCATTTAATTGGGACAGGGGATGATGGCTACACCTTC. This gives the protein CASSHLIGTGDDGYTF.

V and J are TRBV27 and TRBJ2-7, with TRBD1 matching 9 bases. V lost 1 base and J lost 6; bases outside the gene matches: 1. This CDR3 region has 13 residues. Germline loops: CDR1 MNHEY, CDR2 SMNVEV (reference sequence). Written as DNA, the CDR3 is TGTGCCAGCAGTTTATGGACAGGGGCCGAGCAGTACTTC. Translating it yields CASSLWTGAEQYF.